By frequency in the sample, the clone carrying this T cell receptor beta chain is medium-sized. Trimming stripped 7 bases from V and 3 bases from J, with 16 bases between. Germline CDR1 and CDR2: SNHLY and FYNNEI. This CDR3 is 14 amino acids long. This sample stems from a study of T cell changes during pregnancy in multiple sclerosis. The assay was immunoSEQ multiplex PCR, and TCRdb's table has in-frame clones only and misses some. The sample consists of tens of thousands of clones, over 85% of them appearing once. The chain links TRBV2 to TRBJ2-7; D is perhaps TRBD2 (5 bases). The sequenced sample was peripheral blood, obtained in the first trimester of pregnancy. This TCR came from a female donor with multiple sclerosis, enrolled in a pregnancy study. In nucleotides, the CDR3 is TGTGCCAGCAACGGACGGGATCGAATCTACGAGCAGTACTTC. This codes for CASNGRDRIYEQYF.